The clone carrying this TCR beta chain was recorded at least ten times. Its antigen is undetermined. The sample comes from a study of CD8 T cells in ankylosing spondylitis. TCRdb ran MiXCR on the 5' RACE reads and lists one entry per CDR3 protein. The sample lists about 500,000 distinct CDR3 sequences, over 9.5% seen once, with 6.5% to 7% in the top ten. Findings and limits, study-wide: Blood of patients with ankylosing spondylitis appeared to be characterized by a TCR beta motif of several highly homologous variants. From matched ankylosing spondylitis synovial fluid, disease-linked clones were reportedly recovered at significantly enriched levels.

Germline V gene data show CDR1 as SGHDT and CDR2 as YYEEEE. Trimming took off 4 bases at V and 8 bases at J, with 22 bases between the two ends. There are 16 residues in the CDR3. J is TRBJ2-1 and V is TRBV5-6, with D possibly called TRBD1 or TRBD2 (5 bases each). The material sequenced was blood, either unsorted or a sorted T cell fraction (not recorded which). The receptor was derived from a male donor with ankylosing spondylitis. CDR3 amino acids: CASSPTLMGEKDEQFF. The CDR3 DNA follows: TGTGCCAGCAGCCCCACTCTCATGGGGGAAAAAGATGAGCAGTTCTTC.